This T cell receptor (beta chain) originates from a study of T cells in Graves' hyperthyroidism and ophthalmopathy. About the research overall: The blood sample was taken at first diagnosis, before treatment began.

The hyperthyroidism was newly diagnosed and had lasted under 2 months; the patients were aged 18 to 65. On the basis of clinical symptoms, serum thyroxine and TRAb, thyroid ultrasound and orbital computed tomography, diagnoses were made. This clonotype was recorded at least ten times. There were TCR beta CDR3 regions amplified from RNA transcripts. The HTBI set primed first-round TCR CDR3 RT-PCR. One entry per CDR3 protein, called by TCRdb with MiXCR from the multiplex PCR reads. The table lists 150,000 or so distinct CDR3 sequences, around 8.9% of them singletons. The ends were cut back, 6 bases at V and 12 bases at J, with 24 bases in the middle. CDR3 size: 15 residues. Germline lookup yields CDR1 MDHEN and CDR2 SYDVKM.

Source material: blood. This receptor was obtained from a woman aged 18-29 years with Graves' hyperthyroidism that later progressed to Graves' ophthalmopathy. V gene TRBV28 combines with J gene TRBJ2-1; tentative D call: TRBD1 (6 bases). CDR3 nucleotide sequence: TGTGCCAGCAGCCCACTGGGGGCGAACTTATTAGGGCAGTTCTTC. Amino acids: CASSPLGANLLGQFF.